This TCR beta chain was recorded in a study of T cell repertoires in cytomegalovirus infection. V was pared by 4 bases and J by 0 bases, with 7 bases between. The CDR3 totals 15 residues. The germline gives CDR1 SGHVS, CDR2 FQNEAQ. TCRdb fed the reads into MiXCR, producing one record per CDR3 protein. The sample has about 58,000 distinct CDR3 sequences, over 15% seen once; the top ten hold roughly 60%. To note about this clonotype: What it binds is not known.

Study observations and caveats: HLA-C-restricted, CMV-specific TCR beta clonotypes were dominant ex vivo. Carriers of CMV plus the relevant HLA were identified by cumulative public TCR beta family frequency.

This TCR was recovered from a human donor in good health (CMV status not recorded). Some clones in this sample may be carry-over from other donors' samples. The chain couples TRBV7-8 to TRBJ2-6; D not resolved. The material was CD8+ T cells from cultured PBMCs, obtained from culture after CMV antigen stimulation. Written as DNA, the CDR3 is TGTGCCAGCAGCTCCCACCTCTCTGGGGCCAACGTCCTGACTTTC. Its translation is CASSSHLSGANVLTF.